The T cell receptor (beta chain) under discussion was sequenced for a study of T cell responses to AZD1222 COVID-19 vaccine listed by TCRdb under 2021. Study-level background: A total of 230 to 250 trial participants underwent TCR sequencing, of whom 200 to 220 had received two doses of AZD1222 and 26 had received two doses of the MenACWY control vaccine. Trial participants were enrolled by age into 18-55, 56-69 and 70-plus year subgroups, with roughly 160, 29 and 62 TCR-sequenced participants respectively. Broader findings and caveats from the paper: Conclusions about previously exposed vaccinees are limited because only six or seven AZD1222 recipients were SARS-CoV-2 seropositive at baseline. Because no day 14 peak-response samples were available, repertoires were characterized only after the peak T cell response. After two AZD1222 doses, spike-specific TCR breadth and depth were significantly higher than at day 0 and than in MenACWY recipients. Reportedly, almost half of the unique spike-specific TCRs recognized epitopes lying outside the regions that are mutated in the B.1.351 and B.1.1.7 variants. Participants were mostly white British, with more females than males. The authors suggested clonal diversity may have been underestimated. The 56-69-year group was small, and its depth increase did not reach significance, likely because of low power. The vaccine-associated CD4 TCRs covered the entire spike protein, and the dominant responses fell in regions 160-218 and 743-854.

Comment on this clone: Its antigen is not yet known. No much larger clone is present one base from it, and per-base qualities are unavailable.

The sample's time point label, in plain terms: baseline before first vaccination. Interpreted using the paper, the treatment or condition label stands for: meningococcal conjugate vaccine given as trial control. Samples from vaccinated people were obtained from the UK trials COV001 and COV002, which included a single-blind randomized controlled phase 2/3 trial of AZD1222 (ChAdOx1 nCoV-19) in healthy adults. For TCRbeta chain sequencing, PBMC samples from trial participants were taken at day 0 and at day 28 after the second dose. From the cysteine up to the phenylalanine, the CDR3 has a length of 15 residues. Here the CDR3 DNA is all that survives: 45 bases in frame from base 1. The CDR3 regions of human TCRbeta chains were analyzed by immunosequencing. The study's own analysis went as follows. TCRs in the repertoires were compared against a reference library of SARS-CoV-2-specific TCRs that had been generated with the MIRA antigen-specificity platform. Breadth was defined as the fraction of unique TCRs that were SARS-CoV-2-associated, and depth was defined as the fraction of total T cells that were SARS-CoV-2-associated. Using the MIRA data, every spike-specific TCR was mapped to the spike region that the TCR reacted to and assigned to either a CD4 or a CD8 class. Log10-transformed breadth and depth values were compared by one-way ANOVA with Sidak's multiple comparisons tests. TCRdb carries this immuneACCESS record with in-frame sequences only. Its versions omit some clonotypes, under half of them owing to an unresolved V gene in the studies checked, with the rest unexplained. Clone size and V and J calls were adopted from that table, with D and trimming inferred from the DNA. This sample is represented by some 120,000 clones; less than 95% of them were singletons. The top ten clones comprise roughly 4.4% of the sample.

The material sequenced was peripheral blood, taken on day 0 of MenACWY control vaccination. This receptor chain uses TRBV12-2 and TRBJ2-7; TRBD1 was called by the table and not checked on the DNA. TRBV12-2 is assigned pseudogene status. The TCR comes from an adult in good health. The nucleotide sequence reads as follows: TGTGCAAGTCGCTCTGGACAGGTCCCGAACTACGAGCAGTACTTC. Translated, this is CASRSGQVPNYEQYF.